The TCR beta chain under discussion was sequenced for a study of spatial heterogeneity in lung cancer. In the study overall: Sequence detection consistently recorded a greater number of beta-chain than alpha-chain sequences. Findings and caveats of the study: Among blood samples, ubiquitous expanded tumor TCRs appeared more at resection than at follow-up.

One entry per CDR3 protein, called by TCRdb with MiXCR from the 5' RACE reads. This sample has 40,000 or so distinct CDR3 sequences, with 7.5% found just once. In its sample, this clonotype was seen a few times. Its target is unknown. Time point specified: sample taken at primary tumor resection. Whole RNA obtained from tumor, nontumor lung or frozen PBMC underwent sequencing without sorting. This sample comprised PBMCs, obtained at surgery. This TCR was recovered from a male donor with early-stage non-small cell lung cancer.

The CDR3 sequence: CSVRTGVNQPQHF. Written as DNA, the CDR3 is TGCAGCGTGCGGACAGGGGTCAATCAGCCCCAGCATTTT. V and J are TRBV29-1 and TRBJ1-5; 9 nucleotides align to TRBD1. This CDR3 region has 13 residues. The V segment lost 6 bases and the J segment 3 bases; nucleotides outside the gene matches: 3. Per germline, CDR1 SQVTM and CDR2 ANQGSEA. Variable domain in full (rest from reference TRBV29-1 and TRBJ1-5): SAVISQKPSRDICQRGTSLTIQCQVDSQVTMMFWYRQQPGQSLTLIATANQGSEATYESGFVIDKFPISRPNLTFSTLTVSNMSPEDSSIYLCSVRTGVNQPQHFGDGTRLSIL.